The clone carrying this TCR beta chain was recorded only once. Its antigen remains unknown. The CDR3 extends over 13 amino acids. Germline trimming cut 8 bases from V and 6 bases from J; bases unmatched to any gene: 8. Germline assignment: CDR1 GTSNPN and CDR2 SVGIG (reference sequence). The source of the sample is a study of cytomegalovirus exposure and HLA in healthy donors. Study-level results: Association of a missense DCLRE1C variant with TCR beta V- and J-gene trimming was reported in a later analysis. Immune exposure was documented only through CMV serostatus.

The PCR ran on 60 Vbeta and 13 Jbeta primers. Some clones are missing from TCRdb's copy, which holds only in-frame ones; the method was immunoSEQ multiplex PCR. The data show nearly 110,000 clones, around 67% seen once. This sequence was found in a woman between 40 and 50 years old in good health and CMV-seropositive. Sequencing was carried out using PBMCs. The chain couples TRBV30 to TRBJ2-3, with 10 bases matching TRBD1. The CDR3 loop is CAAAGTGVDTQYF. The DNA of the CDR3 is TGTGCCGCCGCCGGGACAGGGGTTGATACGCAGTATTTT.